A single sample gave rise to the 18 T cell receptor beta chains below, sequenced in a study of T cell changes during pregnancy in multiple sclerosis (dated by TCRdb to between 2018 and 2021). Libraries came from the immunoSEQ multiplex PCR assay. TCRdb stores this immuneACCESS table with in-frame sequences only. Part of the clones is absent; in the studies checked, under half of the shortfall reflects unresolved V genes, and no reason is known for the rest. A total of 65,000 to 85,000 clones appear in this sample, approximately 93% of them only once. The ten most abundant clones make up approximately 1.4% of the sample. Source: peripheral blood, taken in the second trimester of pregnancy. The receptor source for this set is a female donor with multiple sclerosis, enrolled in a pregnancy study.

This clone was picked up one time. The rearrangement links TRBV23-1 to TRBJ1-2, with 8 bases that match TRBD1. TRBV23-1 is an ORF, with its function uncertain. Trimming cost V 0 bases and J 1 base; bases outside gene matches: 10. CDR3 length: 18 amino acids. DNA of the CDR3: TGCGCCAGCAGTCAATCATGGGACAGGCTAAGCTATAACTATGGCTACACCTTC. It encodes CASSQSWDRLSYNYGYTF.

The V call is TRBV7-2, the J call TRBJ1-5; 7 nucleotides match TRBD1. The CDR3 covers 15 residues. Germline V CDR1 and CDR2: SGHTA, FQGNSA. Trimming at V came to 1 base and at J to 4 bases, leaving 4 bases not matched to a gene. CDR3 amino acids: CASSLEQGINQPQHF. CDR3 coding DNA: TGTGCCAGCAGCTTAGAACAGGGGATTAATCAGCCCCAGCATTTT.

The table lists this clone with a count of one. This chain links TRBV7-6 with TRBJ2-2; a possible D gene is TRBD1 (8 bases). V was trimmed by 7 bases and J by 6 bases, leaving 15 bases between them. Looked up from germline, CDR1 is SGHVS and CDR2 is FNYEAQ. The CDR3 extends over 14 amino acids. Here the CDR3 reads CASTNRGRAGELFF. The CDR3 DNA reads as TGTGCCAGCACAAACAGGGGGAGGGCCGGGGAGCTGTTTTTT. Complete variable domain (other parts from reference TRBV7-6 and TRBJ2-2): GAGVSQSPRYKVTKRGQDVALRCDPISGHVSLYWYRQALGQGPEFLTYFNYEAQQDKSGLPNDRFSAERPEGSISTLTIQRTEQRDSAMYRCASTNRGRAGELFFGEGSRLTVL.

J is TRBJ2-2 and V is TRBV10-3; D is perhaps TRBD2 (6 bases). This CDR3 spans 17 amino acids. Trimming stripped 6 bases from V and 0 bases from J, with 17 bases between. Germline CDR1 and CDR2: ENHRY and SYGVKD. CDR3 bases: TGTGCCATCAGCCGGATTTTTTCGGGGGCGAACACCGGGGAGCTGTTTTTT. Protein sequence: CAISRIFSGANTGELFF.

This clone has only a few counts. V and J are TRBV7-9 and TRBJ1-2, with D perhaps TRBD1 (6 bases). This CDR3 has 15 residues. In germline, CDR1 is SEHNR, CDR2 FQNEAQ (reference sequence). Trimming stripped 3 bases from V and 4 bases from J, with 15 bases between. The CDR3 DNA follows: TGTGCCAGCAGCTTGAGGACAGTTTTTCTCTATGGCTACACCTTC. Translated, it gives CASSLRTVFLYGYTF.

The chain recombines TRBV6-1 with TRBJ2-5; D is perhaps TRBD1 (5 bases). Per germline, CDR1 MNHNS and CDR2 SASEGT. Between the trimmed V and J ends, which lost 6 bases and 3 bases, there was a span of 14 bases. The CDR3 covers 14 residues. The CDR3 region has the DNA TGTGCCAGCAGGGGAACTGGGGCCAAAGAGACCCAGTACTTC. This encodes CASRGTGAKETQYF.

The rearrangement joins TRBV25-1 to TRBJ2-1; TRBD2 matches at 13 bases. The ends lost 5 bases at V and 7 bases at J; junction bases unmatched: 2. The CDR3 consists of 14 residues. Germline V lookup: CDR1 MGHDK, CDR2 SYGVNS. The CDR3 spells CASSTSGRANEQFF. In DNA form, the CDR3 reads TGTGCCAGCAGTACTAGCGGGAGGGCAAATGAGCAGTTCTTC.

The CDR3 region has the DNA TGCGCCAGCAGCGCAGGACTAGCGGGAGTGTCCTACAATGAGCAGTTCTTC. Residues: CASSAGLAGVSYNEQFF. The V gene is TRBV5-1, the J gene TRBJ2-1; 13 bases agree with TRBD2. Germline V gene sequence: CDR1 SGHRS, CDR2 YFSETQ. V gave up 4 bases and J gave up 1 base; unmatched junction bases: 5. The CDR3 covers 17 residues.

V is TRBV18 and J is TRBJ1-5; the D gene is possibly TRBD1 (6 bases). Germline CDR1 is KGHSH and CDR2 is LQKENI. The CDR3 is 17 residues long. The V gene lost 5 bases and the J gene lost 2 bases, with 19 bases spanning the gap. CDR3 in DNA: TGTGCCAGCTCATTAACTGGGGCAGGGGCAGGCAATCAGCCCCAGCATTTT. Amino acids: CASSLTGAGAGNQPQHF.

A single count supports this clone. The chain recombines TRBV7-3 with TRBJ2-5; D may be TRBD2 (6 bases). The CDR3 consists of 16 residues. Germline V gene data show CDR1 as SGHTA and CDR2 as FQGTGA. Trimming removed 5 bases from V and 0 bases from J, with 16 bases in between. The CDR3 region is CASSPYPSVYQETQYF. CDR3 sequence (DNA): TGTGCCAGCAGCCCCTACCCTAGCGTGTACCAAGAGACCCAGTACTTC. The whole variable domain, remainder taken from reference TRBV7-3 and TRBJ2-5, is GAGVSQTPSNKVTEKGKYVELRCDPISGHTALYWYRQSLGQGPEFLIYFQGTGAADDSGLPNDRFFAVRPEGSVSTLKIQRTERGDSAVYLCASSPYPSVYQETQYFGPGTRLLVL.

This clone was counted a single time. The rearrangement links TRBV12-5 to TRBJ1-2; maybe TRBD1 (5 bases). The CDR3 is 17 residues long. Germline V gene data show CDR1 as LGHNT and CDR2 as FRNRAP. Trimming left V 2 bases short and J 4 bases short, with 20 bases between. DNA of the CDR3: TGTGCTAGTGGTTTGCTGGGGCTTTCCCAAACTTCCTATGGCTACACCTTC. It encodes CASGLLGLSQTSYGYTF. Filled out from reference TRBV12-5 and TRBJ1-2, the complete variable domain reads DARVTQTPRHKVTEMGQEVTMRCQPILGHNTVFWYRQTMMQGLELLAYFRNRAPLDDSGMPKDRFSAEMPDATLATLKIQPSEPRDSAVYFCASGLLGLSQTSYGYTFGSGTRLTVV.

The chain has TRBV10-3 and TRBJ2-1, with 8 bases that match TRBD1. CDR1 and CDR2 from the germline V gene are ENHRY and SYGVKD. The junction had 4 bases not matched to a gene; V was cut back by 6 bases and J by 6 bases. The CDR3 is made up of 13 amino acids. The CDR3 DNA follows: TGTGCCATCAGCCCCGGGACAGGCAATGAGCAGTTCTTC. Amino acids: CAISPGTGNEQFF.

The chain uses TRBV9 and TRBJ2-1; D might be TRBD2 (6 bases). This CDR3 has 16 amino acids. The ends were cut back, 0 bases at V and 4 bases at J, with 14 bases in the middle. Germline V gene lookup returns CDR1 SGDLS and CDR2 YYNGEE. The DNA for the CDR3 is TGTGCCAGCAGCGTAGGTCCAGCGGGCCCATACAATGAGCAGTTCTTC. Translation: CASSVGPAGPYNEQFF.

The chain carries TRBV18 and TRBJ2-3, with 14 nucleotides matching TRBD2. There are 17 residues in the CDR3. The germline V gene has CDR1 KGHSH and CDR2 LQKENI. The junction had 7 bases not matched to a gene; V was cut back by 2 bases and J by 6 bases. The CDR3: CASSPLTSGRAWDTQYF. The DNA of the CDR3 is TGTGCCAGCTCACCATTGACTAGCGGGAGGGCTTGGGATACGCAGTATTTT.

The chain joins TRBV6-6 to TRBJ1-1; D unresolved. The CDR3 loop spans 13 amino acids. CDR1 MNHNY and CDR2 SVGAGI come from the germline V gene (reference sequence). V shed 7 bases and J shed 1 base, with 10 bases lying between them. CDR3: CASTGLGNTEAFF. As DNA, the CDR3 is TGTGCCAGCACAGGCCTTGGGAACACTGAAGCTTTCTTT.

The genes are TRBV7-3 and TRBJ2-3, with D maybe TRBD1 (5 bases). The germline CDR1 and CDR2 sequences are SGHTA and FQGTGA. The CDR3 consists of 15 residues. Trimming removed 1 base at V and 5 bases at J, with 13 bases between. The CDR3 DNA reads as TGTGCCAGCAGCTTAATTGCAGGGTTTATAGATACGCAGTATTTT. Translated, it gives CASSLIAGFIDTQYF. Drawing the rest from reference TRBV7-3 and TRBJ2-3, the complete variable domain is GAGVSQTPSNKVTEKGKYVELRCDPISGHTALYWYRQSLGQGPEFLIYFQGTGAADDSGLPNDRFFAVRPEGSVSTLKIQRTERGDSAVYLCASSLIAGFIDTQYFGPGTRLTVL.

The gene calls are TRBV19 and TRBJ2-1, with TRBD2 matching 7 bases. This CDR3 contains 13 residues. Per the germline V gene, CDR1 is LNHDA and CDR2 is SQIVND (reference sequence). Germline trimming cut 5 bases from V and 4 bases from J; bases unmatched to any gene: 2. The CDR3 region has the DNA TGTGCCAGTAGTGCGGGAGTATACAATGAGCAGTTCTTC. This encodes CASSAGVYNEQFF.

The CDR3 coding sequence is TGTGCCAGCAGCCCAGGGATGGGCGGCTACACCTTC. This gives the protein CASSPGMGGYTF. The chain couples TRBV6-5 to TRBJ1-2, with D maybe TRBD1 (5 bases). From germline, CDR1 is MNHEY and CDR2 SVGAGI. V shed 6 bases and J shed 8 bases, with 13 bases lying between them. The CDR3 contains 12 residues.